Listed below are T cell receptor beta chains from one sample, sequenced in a study of Graves' ophthalmopathy and Graves' hyperthyroidism. TCRdb recomputed calls from the multiplex PCR reads with MiXCR, one row per CDR3 protein. The data hold hundreds of thousands of distinct CDR3 sequences, with about 20% observed a single time. Input material: peripheral blood. The receptors originated from a woman aged 18-35 years with stable Graves' hyperthyroidism. Some clones in this sample may be carry-over from other donors' samples. Both conserved end residues are part of each CDR3. A D gene is named only where the DNA matches it firmly. Clone size, where shown, is once, few, many, or a class for clones that have expanded.

clone_size,v_call,j_call,d_call,cdr3_aa,cdr3_nt
many,TRBV6-1,TRBJ1-1,TRBD1,CASRPGQQNTEAFF,TGTGCCAGCAGACCGGGACAGCAGAACACTGAAGCTTTCTTT
many,TRBV19,TRBJ1-1,TRBD1,CASNPGQGGDTEAFF,TGTGCCAGTAACCCGGGACAGGGAGGAGACACTGAAGCTTTCTTT
many,TRBV14,TRBJ1-6,-,CASSQVRGEALHF,TGTGCCAGCAGCCAAGTAAGAGGGGAGGCCCTCCACTTT
many,TRBV11-2,TRBJ1-2,-,CASAVHYGYTF,TGTGCCAGCGCCGTTCACTATGGCTACACCTTC
-,TRBV20-1,TRBJ1-3,-,CSALRTAAFSGNTIYF,TGCAGTGCTCTAAGGACGGCTGCATTCTCTGGAAACACCATATATTTT
few,TRBV10-3,TRBJ1-2,-,CAISLPGVRGYTF,TGTGCCATCAGCCTGCCGGGAGTTCGTGGCTACACCTTC
many,TRBV27,TRBJ2-5,-,CASSFSGNYQETQYF,TGTGCCAGCAGTTTTAGCGGCAACTACCAAGAGACCCAGTACTTC
many,TRBV12-3/TRBV12-4,TRBJ1-5,TRBD1,CASSTTGGSQPQHF,TGTGCCAGCAGTACGACAGGGGGATCGCAGCCCCAGCATTTT
many,TRBV12-3/TRBV12-4,TRBJ1-1,-,CASSLREMSTEAFF,TGTGCCAGCAGTTTACGGGAGATGAGCACTGAAGCTTTCTTT
few,TRBV13,TRBJ1-1,-,CASSLGGSFAEAFF,TGTGCCAGCAGCCTCGGAGGTTCATTTGCTGAAGCTTTCTTT
many,TRBV7-6,TRBJ2-7,-,CASSLGSVREQYF,TGTGCCAGCAGCTTAGGGTCCGTTCGCGAGCAGTACTTC
many,TRBV7-2,TRBJ2-5,TRBD1,CASSPRTGKRETQYF,TGTGCCAGCAGCCCTCGGACAGGGAAAAGAGAGACCCAGTACTTC
many,TRBV6-1,TRBJ2-5,TRBD1,CASRVRDRGGGETQYF,TGTGCCAGCAGGGTCCGGGACAGGGGCGGGGGGGAGACCCAGTACTTC
many,TRBV5-1,TRBJ1-3,-,CASSSGDRNTIYF,TGCGCCAGCAGCTCAGGGGATCGAAACACCATATATTTT
many,TRBV7-6,TRBJ1-5,-,CASSLERDQPQHF,TGTGCCAGCAGCTTAGAGCGGGATCAGCCCCAGCATTTT
-,TRBV6-1,TRBJ2-2,TRBD2,CASRRERENTGELFF,TGTGCCAGCAGAAGGGAGCGGGAGAACACCGGGGAGCTGTTTTTT
-,TRBV12-3/TRBV12-4,TRBJ1-1,-,CASSFPKLNTEAFF,TGTGCCAGCAGTTTCCCGAAGTTGAACACTGAAGCTTTCTTT
many,TRBV6-5,TRBJ2-7,-,CASSYESWVTYEQYF,TGTGCCAGCAGTTACGAATCTTGGGTTACATACGAGCAGTACTTC
-,TRBV18,TRBJ1-1,-,CASSQTGTPSEAFF,TGTGCCAGCTCACAAACCGGGACACCCTCAGAAGCTTTCTTT
-,TRBV4-3,TRBJ2-7,-,CASSQDTGGIYEQYF,TGCGCCAGCAGCCAAGATACGGGGGGCATTTACGAGCAGTACTTC
once,TRBV28,TRBJ2-7,-,CASSSRVAYEQYF,TGTGCCAGCAGTTCCAGGGTAGCCTACGAGCAGTACTTC
many,TRBV5-1,TRBJ1-6,-,CASSLGAVPINSPLHF,TGCGCCAGCAGCTTGGGAGCTGTGCCGATAAATTCACCCCTCCACTTT
-,TRBV2,TRBJ1-2,-,CASREYRNYGYTF,TGTGCCAGCCGGGAGTACAGGAACTATGGCTACACCTTC
many,TRBV19,TRBJ2-6,-,CATLRTGLPGANVLTF,TGTGCCACTCTTAGAACAGGGCTTCCTGGGGCCAACGTCCTGACTTTC
many,TRBV6-2/TRBV6-3,TRBJ2-7,-,CASGAGNSYEQYF,TGTGCCAGCGGAGCAGGCAACTCCTACGAGCAGTACTTC
many,TRBV19,TRBJ1-1,-,CASTHLAVNTEAFF,TGTGCCAGTACCCACTTAGCGGTTAACACTGAAGCTTTCTTT
-,TRBV19,TRBJ1-5,TRBD1,CASSGQGLAAYSNQPQHF,TGTGCCAGTAGCGGACAGGGGTTGGCCGCATATAGCAATCAGCCCCAGCATTTT
few,TRBV12-3/TRBV12-4,TRBJ2-5,-,CASSLWGVQETQYF,TGTGCCAGCAGTTTATGGGGCGTACAAGAGACCCAGTACTTC
-,TRBV27,TRBJ2-7,-,CASSRTPLSYEQYF,TGTGCCAGCAGTCGGACTCCCCTCTCCTACGAGCAGTACTTC
many,TRBV11-2,TRBJ1-5,-,CASSPRTADGGGQPQHF,TGTGCCAGCAGTCCCCGGACCGCCGACGGGGGAGGTCAGCCCCAGCATTTT
-,TRBV2,TRBJ2-5,-,CASSDQGWEVQETQYF,TGTGCCAGCAGTGATCAGGGCTGGGAGGTCCAAGAGACCCAGTACTTC
-,TRBV20-1,TRBJ2-5,-,CSAPPVGETQYF,TGCAGTGCCCCTCCTGTGGGGGAGACCCAGTACTTC
many,TRBV12-5,TRBJ2-5,TRBD1,CASGADREGETQYF,TGTGCTAGTGGTGCGGACAGGGAAGGGGAGACCCAGTACTTC
-,TRBV12-3/TRBV12-4,TRBJ1-1,TRBD1,CASSPDRVRTEAFF,TGTGCCAGCAGCCCGGACAGGGTGAGGACTGAAGCTTTCTTT
many,TRBV20-1,TRBJ1-2,-,CSARDFPVNYGYTF,TGCAGTGCTAGAGATTTTCCTGTGAACTATGGCTACACCTTC
many,TRBV30,TRBJ1-5,TRBD1,CAWSVRGQGNQPQHF,TGTGCCTGGAGTGTACGGGGACAGGGGAATCAGCCCCAGCATTTT
few,TRBV28,TRBJ1-1,TRBD1,CASITGGLNTEAFF,TGTGCCAGCATCACAGGGGGCTTGAACACTGAAGCTTTCTTT
many,TRBV12-3/TRBV12-4,TRBJ2-2,-,CASTLTGELFF,TGTGCCAGCACCCTTACCGGGGAGCTGTTTTTT
-,TRBV12-3/TRBV12-4,TRBJ1-5,-,CASSLLEGQPQHF,TGTGCCAGCAGTTTACTTGAGGGTCAGCCCCAGCATTTT
many,TRBV28,TRBJ2-7,TRBD2,CASSRGTSGGPYEQYF,TGTGCCAGCAGTCGAGGGACTAGCGGGGGGCCCTACGAGCAGTACTTC
many,TRBV20-1,TRBJ1-5,-,CSASTGIGDQPQHF,TGCAGTGCTTCTACAGGGATAGGGGATCAGCCCCAGCATTTT
few,TRBV6-2/TRBV6-3,TRBJ1-1,-,CASRPYRNLGGTEAFF,TGTGCCAGCCGACCGTACCGAAACCTCGGGGGCACTGAAGCTTTCTTT
many,TRBV13,TRBJ1-1,-,CASSFSSERGLNTEAFF,TGTGCCAGCAGCTTTTCCTCTGAGAGGGGTCTGAACACTGAAGCTTTCTTT
many,TRBV28,TRBJ2-4,TRBD2,CASSLLKLAGFKNIQYF,TGTGCCAGCAGTTTGTTGAAACTAGCGGGATTCAAAAACATTCAGTACTTC
-,TRBV27,TRBJ2-2,-,CASRLGAGWSGELFF,TGTGCCAGCAGATTAGGGGCAGGGTGGAGCGGGGAGCTGTTTTTT
many,TRBV20-1,TRBJ1-5,-,CSARRGGNQPQHF,TGCAGTGCTAGGCGAGGCGGGAATCAGCCCCAGCATTTT
-,TRBV5-1,TRBJ2-5,TRBD2,CASSPGTGLQETQYF,TGCGCCAGCAGCCCGGGGACGGGACTACAAGAGACCCAGTACTTC
many,TRBV29-1,TRBJ2-5,TRBD1,CSVERDRAQETQYF,TGCAGCGTTGAAAGGGACAGAGCCCAAGAGACCCAGTACTTC
many,TRBV2,TRBJ2-5,-,CASRRLGQSQETQYF,TGTGCCAGCAGGCGCCTAGGACAGTCCCAAGAGACCCAGTACTTC
many,TRBV15,TRBJ1-1,-,CATSRDVGRLNTEAFF,TGTGCCACCAGCAGAGATGTCGGGAGACTGAACACTGAAGCTTTCTTT
-,TRBV27,TRBJ1-5,TRBD1,CASSGTGARTVGNQPQHF,TGTGCCAGCAGTGGGACAGGGGCTCGCACGGTGGGCAATCAGCCCCAGCATTTT